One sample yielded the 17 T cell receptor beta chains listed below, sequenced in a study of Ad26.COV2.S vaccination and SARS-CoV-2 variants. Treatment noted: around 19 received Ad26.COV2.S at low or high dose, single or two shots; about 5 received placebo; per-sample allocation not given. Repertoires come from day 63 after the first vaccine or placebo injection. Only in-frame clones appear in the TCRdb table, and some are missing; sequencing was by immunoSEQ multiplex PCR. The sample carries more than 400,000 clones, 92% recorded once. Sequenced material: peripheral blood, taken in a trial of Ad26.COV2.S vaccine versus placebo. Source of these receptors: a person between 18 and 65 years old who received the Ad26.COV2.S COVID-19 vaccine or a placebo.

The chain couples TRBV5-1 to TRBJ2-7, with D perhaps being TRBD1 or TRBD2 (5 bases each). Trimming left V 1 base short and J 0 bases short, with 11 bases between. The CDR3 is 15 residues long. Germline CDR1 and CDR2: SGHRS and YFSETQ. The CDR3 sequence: CASSLWAGSSYEQYF. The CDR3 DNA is TGCGCCAGCAGCTTGTGGGCAGGGAGCTCCTACGAGCAGTACTTC. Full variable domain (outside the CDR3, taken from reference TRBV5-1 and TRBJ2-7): KAGVTQTPRYLIKTRGQQVTLSCSPISGHRSVSWYQQTPGQGLQFLFEYFSETQRNKGNFPGRFSGRQFSNSRSEMNVSTLELGDSALYLCASSLWAGSSYEQYFGPGTRLTVT.

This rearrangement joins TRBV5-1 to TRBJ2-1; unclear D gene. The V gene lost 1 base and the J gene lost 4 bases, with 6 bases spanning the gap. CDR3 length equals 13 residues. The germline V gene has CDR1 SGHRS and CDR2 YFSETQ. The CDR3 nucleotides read TGCGCCAGCAGCTTGTACCCATACAATGAGCAGTTCTTC. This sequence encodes CASSLYPYNEQFF.

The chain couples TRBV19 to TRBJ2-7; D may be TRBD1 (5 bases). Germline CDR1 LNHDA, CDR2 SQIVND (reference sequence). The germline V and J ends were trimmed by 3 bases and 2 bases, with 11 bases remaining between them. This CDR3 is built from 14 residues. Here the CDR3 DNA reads TGTGCCAGTAGTATCAGTGGGGCCACCTACGAGCAGTACTTC. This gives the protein CASSISGATYEQYF. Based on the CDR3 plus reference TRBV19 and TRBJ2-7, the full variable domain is DGGITQSPKYLFRKEGQNVTLSCEQNLNHDAMYWYRQDPGQGLRLIYYSQIVNDFQKGDIAEGYSVSREKKESFPLTVTSAQKNPTAFYLCASSISGATYEQYFGPGTRLTVT.

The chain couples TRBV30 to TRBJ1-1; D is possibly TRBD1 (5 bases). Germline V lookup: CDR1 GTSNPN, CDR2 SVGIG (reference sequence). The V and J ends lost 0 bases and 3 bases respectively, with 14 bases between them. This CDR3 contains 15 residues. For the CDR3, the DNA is TGTGCCTGGAGTGTACTGGGGCAGGGTGACACTGAAGCTTTCTTT. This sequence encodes CAWSVLGQGDTEAFF.

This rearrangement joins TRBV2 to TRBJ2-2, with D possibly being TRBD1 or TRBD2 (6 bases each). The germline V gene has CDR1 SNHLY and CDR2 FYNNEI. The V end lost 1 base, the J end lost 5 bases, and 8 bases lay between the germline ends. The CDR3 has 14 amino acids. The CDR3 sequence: CASSEGGATGELFF. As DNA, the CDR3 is TGTGCCAGCAGTGAAGGGGGGGCGACCGGGGAGCTGTTTTTT. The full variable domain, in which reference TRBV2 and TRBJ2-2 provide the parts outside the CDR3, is EPEVTQTPSHQVTQMGQEVILRCVPISNHLYFYWYRQILGQKVEFLVSFYNNEISEKSEIFDDQFSVERPDGSNFTLKIRSTKLEDSAMYFCASSEGGATGELFFGEGSRLTVL.

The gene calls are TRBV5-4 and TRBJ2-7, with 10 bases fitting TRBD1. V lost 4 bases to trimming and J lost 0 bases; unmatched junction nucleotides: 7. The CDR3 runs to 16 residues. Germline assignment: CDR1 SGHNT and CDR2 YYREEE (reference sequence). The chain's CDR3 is CASSPGTGAGSYEQYF. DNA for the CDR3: TGTGCCAGCAGCCCCGGGACAGGGGCCGGCTCCTACGAGCAGTACTTC.

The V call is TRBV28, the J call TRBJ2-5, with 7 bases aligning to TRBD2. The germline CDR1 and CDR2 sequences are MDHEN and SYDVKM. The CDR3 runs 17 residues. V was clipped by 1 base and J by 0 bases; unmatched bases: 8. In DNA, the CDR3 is TGTGCCAGCAGTTTATATCGCAGCGGGGAGGACCAAGAGACCCAGTACTTC. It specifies CASSLYRSGEDQETQYF.

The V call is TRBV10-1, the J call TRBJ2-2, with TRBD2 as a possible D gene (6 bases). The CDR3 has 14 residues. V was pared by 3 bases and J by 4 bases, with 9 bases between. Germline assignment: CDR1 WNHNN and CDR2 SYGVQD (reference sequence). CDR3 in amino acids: CASSEPGATGELFF. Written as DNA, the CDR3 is TGCGCCAGCAGTGAACCGGGAGCCACCGGGGAGCTGTTTTTT.

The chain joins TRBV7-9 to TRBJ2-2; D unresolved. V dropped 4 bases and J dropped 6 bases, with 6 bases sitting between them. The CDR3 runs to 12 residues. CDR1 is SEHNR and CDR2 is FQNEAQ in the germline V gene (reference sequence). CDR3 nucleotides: TGTGCCAGCAGCTCTTCCCCCGGGGAGCTGTTTTTT. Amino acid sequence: CASSSSPGELFF.

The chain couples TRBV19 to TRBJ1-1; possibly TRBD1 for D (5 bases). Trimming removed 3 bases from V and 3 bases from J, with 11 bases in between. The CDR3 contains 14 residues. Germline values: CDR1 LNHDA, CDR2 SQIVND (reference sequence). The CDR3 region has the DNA TGTGCCAGTAGTATCCAGGGCGCGGACACTGAAGCTTTCTTT. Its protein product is CASSIQGADTEAFF.

CDR3 DNA sequence: TGTGCCACCCCCCTGAAGTGGCACAGCAATCAGCCCCAGCATTTT. Translated: CATPLKWHSNQPQHF. The chain recombines TRBV21-1 with TRBJ1-5; TRBD1 is the table's D call and was not checked against the DNA. TRBV21-1 is flagged as a pseudogene. This CDR3 contains 15 residues.

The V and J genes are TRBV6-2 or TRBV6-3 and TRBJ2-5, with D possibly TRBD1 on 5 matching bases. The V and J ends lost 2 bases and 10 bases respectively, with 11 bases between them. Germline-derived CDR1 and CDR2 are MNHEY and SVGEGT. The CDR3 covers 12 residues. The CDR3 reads CASSYTRADQYF. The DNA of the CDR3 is TGTGCCAGCAGTTACACCAGGGCAGACCAGTACTTC.

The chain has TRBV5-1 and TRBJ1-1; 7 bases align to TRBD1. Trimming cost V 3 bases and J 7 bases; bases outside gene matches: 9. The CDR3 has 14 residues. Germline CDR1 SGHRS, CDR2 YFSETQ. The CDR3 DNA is TGCGCCAGCAGCTGGGCAGGGGGGCCCGGTGAAGCTTTCTTT. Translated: CASSWAGGPGEAFF.

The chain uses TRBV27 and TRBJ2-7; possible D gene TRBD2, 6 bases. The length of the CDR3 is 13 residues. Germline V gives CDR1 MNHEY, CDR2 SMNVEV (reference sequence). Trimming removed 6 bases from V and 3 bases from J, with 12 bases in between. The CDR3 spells CASSGGVDYEQYF. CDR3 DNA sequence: TGTGCCAGCAGCGGAGGGGTAGACTACGAGCAGTACTTC.

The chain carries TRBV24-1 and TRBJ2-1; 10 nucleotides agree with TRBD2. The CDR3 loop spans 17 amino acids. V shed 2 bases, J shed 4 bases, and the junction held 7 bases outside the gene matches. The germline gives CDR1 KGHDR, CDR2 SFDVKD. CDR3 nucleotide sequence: TGTGCCACCAGTGATTCAACTAGCGGGAACCAGTACAATGAGCAGTTCTTC. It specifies CATSDSTSGNQYNEQFF.

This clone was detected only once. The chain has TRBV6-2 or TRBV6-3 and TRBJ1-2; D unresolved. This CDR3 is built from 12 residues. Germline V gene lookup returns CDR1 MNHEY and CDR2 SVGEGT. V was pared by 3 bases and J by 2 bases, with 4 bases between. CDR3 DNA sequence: TGTGCCAGCAGTTATCCAAACTATGGCTACACCTTC. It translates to CASSYPNYGYTF.

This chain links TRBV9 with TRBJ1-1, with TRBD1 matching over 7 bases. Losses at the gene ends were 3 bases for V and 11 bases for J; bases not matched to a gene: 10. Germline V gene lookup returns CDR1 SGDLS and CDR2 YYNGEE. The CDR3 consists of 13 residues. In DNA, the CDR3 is TGTGCCAGCAGCGCGGGAGGGGGCTTCGTGGCTTTCTTT. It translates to CASSAGGGFVAFF.